Relative to its sample, the clone carrying this TCR beta chain is medium-sized. Follow-up blood was drawn about 14 weeks, roughly three months, after antiretroviral therapy began. No cell fractionation was done, so the repertoire covers all unsorted peripheral blood T cells. Peripheral blood, around 2.5 ml, was drawn for RNA extraction. The record originates from a study of HIV-infected patients and healthy controls. Alpha and beta constant-region primers primed reverse transcription of approximately 500 ng RNA. Alpha and beta chain libraries were made separately by chain-specific third strand synthesis with multiplexing indices. TCRdb re-derived calls from the 5' RACE reads in MiXCR, one entry per CDR3 protein. The sample contains approximately 4,200 distinct CDR3 sequences, 5.5% of which appear only once. CDR1 KGHSH and CDR2 LQKENI come from the germline V gene. The CDR3 runs to 19 residues. V lost 2 bases, J lost 2 bases, and 19 bases lay in between.

J is TRBJ2-6 and V is TRBV18; maybe TRBD1 (6 bases). The sequence was obtained from an adult with HIV infection. The specimen comprised blood, sampled during antiretroviral therapy. CDR3 in DNA: TGTGCCAGCTCACCAACCCAACAGGGCCTTAGCACTGGGGCCAACGTCCTGACTTTC. Its protein product is CASSPTQQGLSTGANVLTF.